Listed here is a single TCR beta chain. Its antigen is unidentified. This sample was included in a study of T-cell memory formation after mild COVID-19. Study-wide findings and caveats: Clones that got smaller from day 15 to 85 had even CD4/CD8, while clones growing later tipped toward CD4+.

TCRalpha and TCRbeta libraries used 5'RACE with constant-segment primers and UMIs. TCRdb independently ran MiXCR on the 5' RACE reads; one entry per CDR3 protein. This table holds about 200,000 distinct CDR3 sequences, more than 8% found once. This CDR3 comprises 15 residues. Germline CDR1 and CDR2: SGHRS and YFSETQ. The V end lost 4 bases, the J end lost 4 bases, and 17 bases lay between the germline ends. The sequence was collected from a man in his late teens or twenties who had mild COVID-19 (a few samples of this study predate the infection). Cell type and time point are not known. The source material was PBMCs or a T cell subset sorted from them (not recorded which). This rearrangement joins TRBV5-1 to TRBJ1-1; D gene uncertain. The CDR3 region is CASSRLGNSGTEAFF. CDR3 DNA: TGCGCCAGCAGCCGACTTGGGAATAGCGGCACTGAAGCTTTCTTT.